The table lists the clone carrying this T cell receptor beta chain with many counts. Its specificity is not known. The sample is drawn from a study of T-cell reconstitution after alpha-beta-depleted transplantation in children. Notes on the study in general: Diversity of TCRbeta at day 60 was high in some patients, arising from surviving recipient T cells and thymic progenitors.

Trimming removed 4 bases from V and 5 bases from J, with 17 bases in between. This CDR3 is built from 14 residues. Germline CDR1 is SQVTM and CDR2 is ANQGSEA. TCRbeta library preparation incorporated unique molecular identifiers. TCRdb reanalysed the PCR reads using MiXCR and keeps one entry per CDR3 protein. The repertoire holds about 130,000 distinct CDR3 sequences, with roughly 9% as singletons. The specimen comprised PBMCs, mostly from graft donor cells, sampled 180 days after TCRalphabeta/CD19-depleted stem cell transplant. This TCR derives from a girl under three years old who had a stem cell transplant for combined immunodeficiency, so the T cells may come from the graft donor. V is TRBV29-1 and J is TRBJ1-1, with a weak D call TRBD1 (5 bases). This chain's CDR3 is CSVGGTVDHTEAFF. CDR3 coding DNA: TGCAGCGTTGGGGGGACCGTGGACCATACTGAAGCTTTCTTT.